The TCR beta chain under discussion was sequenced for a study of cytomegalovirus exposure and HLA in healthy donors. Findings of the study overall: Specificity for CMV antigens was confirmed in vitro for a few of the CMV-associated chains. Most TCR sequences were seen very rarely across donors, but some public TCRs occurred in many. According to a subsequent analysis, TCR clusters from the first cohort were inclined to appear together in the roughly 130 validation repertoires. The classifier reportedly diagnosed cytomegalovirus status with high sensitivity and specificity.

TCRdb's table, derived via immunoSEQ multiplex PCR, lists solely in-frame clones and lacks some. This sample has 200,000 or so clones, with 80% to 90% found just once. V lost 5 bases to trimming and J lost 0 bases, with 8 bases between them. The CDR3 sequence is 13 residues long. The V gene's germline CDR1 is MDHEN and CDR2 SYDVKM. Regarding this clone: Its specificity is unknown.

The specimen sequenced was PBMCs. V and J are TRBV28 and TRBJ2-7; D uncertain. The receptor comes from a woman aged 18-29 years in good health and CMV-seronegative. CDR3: CASSIASSYEQYF. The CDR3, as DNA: TGTGCCAGCAGTATCGCGTCCTCCTACGAGCAGTACTTC.